This T cell receptor beta chain was sequenced during a study of regulatory T cells in long-lasting Graves disease. There are 12 residues in the CDR3. V lost 3 bases, J lost 5 bases, and 11 bases lay in between. Germline CDR1 SQVTM, CDR2 ANQGSEA. This clonotype was detected many times. Its antigen is not identified. Regarding time point: newly diagnosed GD, antithyroid drugs for less than 3 months. PBMC-derived RNA was used for the TCR library. Graves' disease diagnosis relied on American Thyroid Association guidelines. The TCR beta library used iRepertoire HTBI primers with Arm-PCR amplification of CDR3. TCRdb processed the multiplex PCR reads anew with MiXCR; each CDR3 protein has one entry. The table lists around 470,000 distinct CDR3 sequences, 13% to 15% of them singletons. Findings of the study overall: Sharing of public clonotypes was greater in persistent patients (under 3,000) than in new patients (almost 1,000).

This sample also appeared in a second study, on T cells in Graves' hyperthyroidism and ophthalmopathy.

The sequence derives from a woman aged 45-65 years with Graves disease. The sample consisted of peripheral blood mononuclear cells (PBMCs), taken at new diagnosis, from a patient treated with antithyroid drugs. The J gene is TRBJ2-7, the V gene TRBV29-1; no firm D call. CDR3: CSVDRSKDEQYF. CDR3 sequence (DNA): TGCAGCGTTGATCGAAGCAAGGACGAGCAGTACTTC.